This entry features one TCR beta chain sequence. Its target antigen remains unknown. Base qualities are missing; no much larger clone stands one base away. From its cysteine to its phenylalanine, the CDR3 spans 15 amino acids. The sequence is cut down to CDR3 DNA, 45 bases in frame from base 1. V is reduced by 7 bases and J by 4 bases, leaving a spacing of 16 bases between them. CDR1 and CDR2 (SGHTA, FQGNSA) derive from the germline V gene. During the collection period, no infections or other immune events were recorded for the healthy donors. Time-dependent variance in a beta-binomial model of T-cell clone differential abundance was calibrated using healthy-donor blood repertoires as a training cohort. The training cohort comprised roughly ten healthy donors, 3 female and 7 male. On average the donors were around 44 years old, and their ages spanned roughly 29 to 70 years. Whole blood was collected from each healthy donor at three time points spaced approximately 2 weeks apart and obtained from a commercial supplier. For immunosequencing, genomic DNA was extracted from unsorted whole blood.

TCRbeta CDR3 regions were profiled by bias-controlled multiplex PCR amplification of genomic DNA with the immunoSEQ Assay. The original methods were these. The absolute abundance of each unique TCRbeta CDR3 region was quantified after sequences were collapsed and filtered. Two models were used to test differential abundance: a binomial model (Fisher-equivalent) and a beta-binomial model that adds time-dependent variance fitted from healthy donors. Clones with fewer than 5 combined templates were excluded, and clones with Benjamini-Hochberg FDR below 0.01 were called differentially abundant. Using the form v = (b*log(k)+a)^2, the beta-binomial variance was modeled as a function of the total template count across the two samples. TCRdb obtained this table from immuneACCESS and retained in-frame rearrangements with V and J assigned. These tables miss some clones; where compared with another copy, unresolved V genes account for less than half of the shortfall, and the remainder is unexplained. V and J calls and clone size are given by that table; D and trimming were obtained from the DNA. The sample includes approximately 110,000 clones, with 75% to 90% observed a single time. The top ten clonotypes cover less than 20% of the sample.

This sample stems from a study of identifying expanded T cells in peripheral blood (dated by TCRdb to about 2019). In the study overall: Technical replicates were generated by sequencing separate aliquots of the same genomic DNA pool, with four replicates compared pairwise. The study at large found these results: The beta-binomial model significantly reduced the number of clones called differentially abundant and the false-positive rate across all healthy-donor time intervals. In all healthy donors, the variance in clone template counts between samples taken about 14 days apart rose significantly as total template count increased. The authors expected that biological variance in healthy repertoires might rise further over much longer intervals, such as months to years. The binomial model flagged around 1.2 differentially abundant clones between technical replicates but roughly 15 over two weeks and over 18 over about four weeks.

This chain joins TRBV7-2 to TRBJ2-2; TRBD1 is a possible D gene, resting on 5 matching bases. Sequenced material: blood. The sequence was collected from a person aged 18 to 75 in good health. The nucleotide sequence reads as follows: TGTGCCAGCAACAGGAATCTAGAAGTCACCGGGGAGCTGTTTTTT. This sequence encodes CASNRNLEVTGELFF.